The 9 T cell receptor beta chains presented below share a single source sample, sequenced in a study of cytomegalovirus exposure and HLA in healthy donors. 13 Jbeta primers and 60 Vbeta primers were used for the PCR. Here immunoSEQ multiplex PCR was the method, and the copy in TCRdb shows in-frame clones only, minus some. The sample has about 250,000 clones; roughly two thirds are singletons. Sequencing was performed on PBMCs. The receptors were sampled from a female donor in good health and CMV-seronegative.

The chain carries TRBV10-3 and TRBJ1-3; possible D gene TRBD1, 5 bases. The CDR3 length is 15 residues. Trimming pared 6 bases from V and 0 bases from J, leaving 12 bases between. Germline CDR1 and CDR2: ENHRY and SYGVKD. This CDR3 reads CAIRRDSSSGNTIYF. CDR3 in DNA: TGTGCCATCAGGCGGGACTCTAGCTCTGGAAACACCATATATTTT.

V is TRBV6-5 and J is TRBJ2-2, with 12 nucleotides matching TRBD1. The J segment lost 6 bases and the V segment lost 6 bases, leaving 5 bases of the junction unmatched. Per germline, CDR1 MNHEY and CDR2 SVGAGI. The CDR3 is 15 residues long. CDR3 DNA: TGTGCCAGCAGCCGGGGACAGGGGGCCGCCGGGGAGCTGTTTTTT. Translated, it gives CASSRGQGAAGELFF.

The chain uses TRBV6-5 and TRBJ2-7; no definite D call. The V end lost 5 bases, the J end lost 1 base, and 15 bases lay between the germline ends. The CDR3 sequence is 15 residues long. Germline values: CDR1 MNHEY, CDR2 SVGAGI. As DNA, the CDR3 is TGTGCCAGCAGTCTTCTTTTTGGGCCGTCCTACGAGCAGTACTTC. Its protein product is CASSLLFGPSYEQYF.

The chain has TRBV19 and TRBJ2-7; the match to TRBD2 covers 9 bases. The CDR3 has 16 amino acids. J gave up 3 bases and V 5 bases, and 11 bases lay outside the gene matches. Germline V lookup: CDR1 LNHDA, CDR2 SQIVND (reference sequence). The CDR3 DNA sequence: TGTGCCAGTAGTTCCGCACTGGCTAGCGGGATCTACGAGCAGTACTTC. This translates into CASSSALASGIYEQYF. Supplemented by reference TRBV19 and TRBJ2-7, the full variable domain reads DGGITQSPKYLFRKEGQNVTLSCEQNLNHDAMYWYRQDPGQGLRLIYYSQIVNDFQKGDIAEGYSVSREKKESFPLTVTSAQKNPTAFYLCASSSALASGIYEQYFGPGTRLTVT.

The gene calls are TRBV7-6 and TRBJ1-1, with unresolved D. The CDR3 is made up of 14 amino acids. Trimming cost V 5 bases and J 3 bases, with 13 bases left between them. Germline assignment: CDR1 SGHVS and CDR2 FNYEAQ. The CDR3 bases are TGTGCCAGCAGCATTAGCCGGGAACACACTGAAGCTTTCTTT. It encodes CASSISREHTEAFF.

A single count supports this clone. The chain recombines TRBV7-2 with TRBJ2-7; tentatively, D is TRBD2 (6 bases). The germline gives CDR1 SGHTA, CDR2 FQGNSA. V shed 1 base and J shed 2 bases, with 12 bases lying between them. This CDR3 contains 15 residues. In DNA form, the CDR3 reads TGTGCCAGCAGCTTAGGAGGGCCGGGGGCCTACGAGCAGTACTTC. Its translation: CASSLGGPGAYEQYF. Full variable domain (missing parts from reference TRBV7-2 and TRBJ2-7): GAGVSQSPSNKVTEKGKDVELRCDPISGHTALYWYRQSLGQGLEFLIYFQGNSAPDKSGLPSDRFSAERTGGSVSTLTIQRTQQEDSAVYLCASSLGGPGAYEQYFGPGTRLTVT.

The CDR3 loop reads CASRSSLAGVGEQFF. CDR3 sequence (DNA): TGCGCCAGCAGGTCCTCGCTAGCGGGAGTAGGAGAGCAGTTCTTC. J is TRBJ2-1 and V is TRBV10-1, with 10 nucleotides matching TRBD2. Germline V CDR1 and CDR2: WNHNN, SYGVQD (reference sequence). With 6 bases clipped from V and 10 bases from J, the junction kept 12 bases outside the gene matches. This CDR3 region has 15 residues.

The chain combines TRBV10-3 with TRBJ1-2, with TRBD1 identical over 7 bases. The germline CDR1 and CDR2 sequences are ENHRY and SYGVKD. CDR3 size: 14 residues. V lost 3 bases to trimming and J lost 4 bases; unmatched junction nucleotides: 5. The CDR3 region is CAISDHRDSYGYTF. As DNA, the CDR3 is TGTGCCATCAGTGATCACCGGGACAGCTATGGCTACACCTTC.

The chain has TRBV5-1 and TRBJ2-1; 8 nucleotides line up with TRBD2. Trimming at V came to 2 bases and at J to 0 bases, leaving 4 bases not matched to a gene. The CDR3 has 16 amino acids. The germline V gene has CDR1 SGHRS and CDR2 YFSETQ. CDR3 sequence (DNA): TGCGCCAGCAGCTTTGGCGGGAGGAACTCCTACAATGAGCAGTTCTTC. This codes for CASSFGGRNSYNEQFF.